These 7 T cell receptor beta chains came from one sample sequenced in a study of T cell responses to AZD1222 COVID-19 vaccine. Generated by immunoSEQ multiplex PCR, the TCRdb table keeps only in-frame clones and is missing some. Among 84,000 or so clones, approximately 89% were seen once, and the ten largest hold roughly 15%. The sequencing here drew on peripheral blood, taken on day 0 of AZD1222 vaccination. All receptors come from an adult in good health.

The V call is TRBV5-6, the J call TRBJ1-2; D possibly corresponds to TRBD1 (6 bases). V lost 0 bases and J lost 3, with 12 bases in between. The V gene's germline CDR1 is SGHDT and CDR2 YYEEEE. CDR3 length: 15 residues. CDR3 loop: CASSLVQGRDYGYTF. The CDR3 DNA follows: TGTGCCAGCAGCTTGGTTCAGGGGCGCGACTATGGCTACACCTTC.

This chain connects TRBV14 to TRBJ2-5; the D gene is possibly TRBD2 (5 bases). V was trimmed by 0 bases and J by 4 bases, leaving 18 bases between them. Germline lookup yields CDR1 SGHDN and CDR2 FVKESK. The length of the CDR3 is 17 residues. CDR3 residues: CASSQEVGVLRRETQYF. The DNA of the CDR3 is TGTGCCAGCAGCCAAGAAGTCGGGGTTTTGAGGCGAGAGACCCAGTACTTC.

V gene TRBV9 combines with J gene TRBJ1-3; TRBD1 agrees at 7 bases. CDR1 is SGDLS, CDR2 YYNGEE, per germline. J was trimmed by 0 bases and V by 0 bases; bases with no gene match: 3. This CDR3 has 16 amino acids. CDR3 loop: CASSVGTGDSGNTIYF. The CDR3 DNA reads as TGTGCCAGCAGCGTAGGGACAGGCGACTCTGGAAACACCATATATTTT. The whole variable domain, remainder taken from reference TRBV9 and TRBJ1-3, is DSGVTQTPKHLITATGQRVTLRCSPRSGDLSVYWYQQSLDQGLQFLIQYYNGEERAKGNILERFSAQQFPDLHSELNLSSLELGDSALYFCASSVGTGDSGNTIYFGEGSWLTVV.

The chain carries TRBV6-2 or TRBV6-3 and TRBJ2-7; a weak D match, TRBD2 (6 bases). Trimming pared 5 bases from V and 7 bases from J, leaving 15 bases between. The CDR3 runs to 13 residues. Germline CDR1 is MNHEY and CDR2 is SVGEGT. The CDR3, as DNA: TGTGCCAGCAGTCCCCAGGGAGGTCGGGAGCAGTACTTC. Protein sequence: CASSPQGGREQYF.

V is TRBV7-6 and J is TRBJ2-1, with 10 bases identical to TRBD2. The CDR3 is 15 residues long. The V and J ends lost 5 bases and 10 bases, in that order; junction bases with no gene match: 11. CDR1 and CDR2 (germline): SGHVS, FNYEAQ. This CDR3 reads CASSNTQTSGLEQFF. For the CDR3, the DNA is TGTGCCAGCAGCAACACCCAGACTAGCGGGCTCGAGCAGTTCTTC. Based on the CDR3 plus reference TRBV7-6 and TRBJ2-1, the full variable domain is GAGVSQSPRYKVTKRGQDVALRCDPISGHVSLYWYRQALGQGPEFLTYFNYEAQQDKSGLPNDRFSAERPEGSISTLTIQRTEQRDSAMYRCASSNTQTSGLEQFFGPGTRLTVL.

The DNA of the CDR3 is TGTGCCAGCGGTCTTAGACCAACCGCGGGGACCCAGTACTTC. This translates into CASGLRPTAGTQYF. This chain links TRBV7-9 with TRBJ2-5; D may be TRBD2 (5 bases). V was trimmed by 8 bases and J by 7 bases, leaving 20 bases between them. This CDR3 contains 14 residues. Germline-derived CDR1 and CDR2 are SEHNR and FQNEAQ (reference sequence).

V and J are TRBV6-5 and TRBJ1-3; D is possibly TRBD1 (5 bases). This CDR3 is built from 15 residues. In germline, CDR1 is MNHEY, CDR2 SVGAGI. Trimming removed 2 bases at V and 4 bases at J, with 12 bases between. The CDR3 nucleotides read TGTGCCAGCAGTTACGTAAGGGGTACCGGAAACACCATATATTTT. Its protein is CASSYVRGTGNTIYF.